This T cell receptor (beta chain) was sequenced in a study of neurological immune-mediated disorders (dated by TCRdb to about 2019). Regarding the complete study: Among the 34 multiple sclerosis patients, relapsing-remitting MS was present in around 31 and secondary progressive MS was present in 3. Peripheral blood TCR-beta repertoires from patients with HTLV-I-associated myelopathy (HAM/TSP), patients with multiple sclerosis, and healthy controls were compared in the study using UMI-based sequencing. The cohort was made up of about 65 subjects, consisting of 14 HAM/TSP patients, some 34 multiple sclerosis patients and some 20 healthy controls. Longitudinal samples, technical triplicates and paired sorted CD4+ and CD8+ T-cell subsets, alongside PBMC samples, were included among the roughly 98 TCR-beta libraries. Longitudinal HAM/TSP and healthy donors had 3 time-points each (roughly 3-40 month intervals).

The sample's time point label, decoded: longitudinal time-point 2. For unsorted PBMC libraries, 2 million PBMCs were used after storage in RNAlater at -80 degrees C until RNA extraction. The multiple sclerosis patients were enrolled in a US clinical protocol that used magnetic resonance imaging to evaluate disease progression. Peripheral blood was subjected to Ficoll-Hypaque density gradient centrifugation to isolate PBMCs, which were then cryopreserved in liquid nitrogen. The germline V gene supplies CDR1 SGHRS and CDR2 YFSETQ. Trimmed from V: 4 bases; trimmed from J: 10 bases; junction bases lacking a gene match: 7. The CDR3 runs 14 amino acids, cysteine and phenylalanine included. Only the CDR3 portion is preserved as DNA: 42 bases, with reading frame beginning at the first base. This clonotype has ten or more counts. What this receptor recognizes is not known. Base qualities are not provided; no much larger clone lies one nucleotide away.

Broad study findings and their caveats: The MS cluster was not associated with any clinical or MRI features, and the authors stated that larger cohorts are needed. Repertoires from 18 of 34 MS patients were grouped by phylogenetic analysis into a cluster of related CDR3 sequences, suggesting a possible repertoire-level signature. The highest TCR clonal expansion was observed in HAM/TSP patients, whereas the lowest was observed in MS patients, even when compared with healthy controls. Expanded clones from different subjects shared no identical CDR3 amino acid sequences, which suggests that TCR-beta repertoires were private in all groups.

To synthesize cDNA, template-switch 5'RACE was performed with a primer carrying a 10-nucleotide random unique molecular identifier so that each TCR transcript was tagged. Each sequencing run produced over 160 million TCR-beta sequences covering 15-18 subjects. The RNeasy kit was used to extract total RNA. The KAPA Real-time Library Amplification kit was used to amplify TCR-beta VDJ regions with primers for the TCR constant region and the 5'RACE anchor. A first PCR added sample indexes and Illumina adaptors, and a second PCR then raised library yield. After purification with Ampure beads, the TCR product of roughly 650 bp was size-selected on a 2% E-gel SizeSelection system. Library quality was checked on a Bioanalyzer, concentration was measured with Qubit, and libraries were quantified with the Kapa Library Quantification kit before pooling. An Illumina HiSeq 2500 was used to sequence the libraries paired-end at 2 x 150 bp. To increase sequence diversity, about 23-32% phiX was spiked into each library pool. As for the authors' bioinformatics: The UMI-based MiGEC pipeline processed quality-filtered reads and removed over 80% of raw TCR sequences during error correction. VDJ genes were aligned to IMGT germline references, and each clonotype was defined by a unique CDR3 amino acid sequence together with V-J genes. Clonal expansion, Shannon diversity and CDR3 relatedness (CalcPairwiseDistances, ClusterSamples) were evaluated with VDJtools, and phylogenetic trees were built with CLCbio workbench. Expanded clones were defined as having at least 8 unique UMIs, based on coefficient-of-variation modelling across technical triplicates. TCRdb reprocessing: public reads trimmed at Q25 with fastp, clones called with MiXCR, in-frame beta chains kept. Merged by CDR3 protein, the rows form single entries marked with the most common genes and DNA. The V and J calls were determined by TCRdb, not by the authors. The sample table lists tens of thousands of distinct CDR3 sequences, almost 6% of them with a count of one. Together, the top ten hold 7.9% of the sample.

The sequenced sample consisted of PBMCs. Recombination connected TRBV5-1 to TRBJ1-6, with 8 bases matching TRBD1. This sequence originates from a woman aged 55 to 70 with multiple sclerosis. The DNA is as follows: TGCGCCAGCAGCACCGACAGGGGTGGCTCACCCCTCCACTTT. Translated, it reads CASSTDRGGSPLHF. The full variable domain, with segments outside the CDR3 supplied by the reference TRBV5-1 and TRBJ1-6 proteins, appears as KAGVTQTPRYLIKTRGQQVTLSCSPISGHRSVSWYQQTPGQGLQFLFEYFSETQRNKGNFPGRFSGRQFSNSRSEMNVSTLELGDSALYLCASSTDRGGSPLHFGNGTRLTVT.